Below are 18 T cell receptor beta chains sequenced from a single sample in a study of response to subunit inactivated influenza vaccine. TCRdb re-called the RT-PCR reads with MiXCR, one entry per CDR3 protein. The data contain roughly 780,000 distinct CDR3 sequences, about 18% of them singletons. Material: PBMCs from blood, obtained around 5 days after vaccination. Every receptor here comes from a man in his fifties or sixties who received an inactivated influenza vaccine.

This clonotype was counted a few times. The V call is TRBV5-1, the J call TRBJ2-3, with 11 bases aligning to TRBD1. Trimming cost V 6 bases and J 4 bases; bases outside gene matches: 7. The CDR3 contains 15 residues. CDR1 and CDR2 from the germline V gene are SGHRS and YFSETQ. The CDR3 DNA sequence: TGCGCCAGCAACTCCGGGACAGGGGGGGCAGATACGCAGTATTTT. Protein: CASNSGTGGADTQYF.

V gene TRBV9 combines with J gene TRBJ2-7, with D unresolved. Germline loops: CDR1 SGDLS, CDR2 YYNGEE. V was shortened by 0 bases and J by 8 bases, with 15 bases between the two germline ends. The CDR3 covers 14 residues. The CDR3 nucleotides read TGTGCCAGCAGCGTAGGGGAAGGGCTTGGAAAGCAGTACTTC. Encoded protein: CASSVGEGLGKQYF. The entire variable domain, with the rest obtained from reference TRBV9 and TRBJ2-7, is as follows: DSGVTQTPKHLITATGQRVTLRCSPRSGDLSVYWYQQSLDQGLQFLIQYYNGEERAKGNILERFSAQQFPDLHSELNLSSLELGDSALYFCASSVGEGLGKQYFGPGTRLTVT.

The chain joins TRBV4-3 to TRBJ2-2, with 7 nucleotides matching TRBD2. This CDR3 contains 17 residues. With 5 bases clipped from V and 5 bases from J, the junction kept 14 bases outside the gene matches. Germline CDR1 reads LGHNA; CDR2 reads YSLEER. The CDR3 DNA follows: TGCGCCAGCAGCAAATCGACCCAACGCGGGAGTACCGGGGAGCTGTTTTTT. Translating gives CASSKSTQRGSTGELFF.

This clonotype has ten or more counts. The gene calls are TRBV4-1 and TRBJ2-2, with TRBD1 identical over 10 bases. The CDR3 runs 17 residues. Germline assignment: CDR1 MGHRA and CDR2 YSYEKL. Trimming at V came to 4 bases and at J to 3 bases, leaving 8 bases not matched to a gene. CDR3 sequence (DNA): TGCGCCAGCAGCCTCCTAGGACAGGGGGACTACACCGGGGAGCTGTTTTTT. Amino acids: CASSLLGQGDYTGELFF.

In this sample, this clonotype turned up a few times. The chain recombines TRBV4-2 with TRBJ2-1; perhaps TRBD2 as D (6 bases). This CDR3 has 18 residues. Trimming left V 0 bases short and J 8 bases short, with 23 bases between. CDR1 is LGHNA, CDR2 YNFKEQ, per germline. CDR3 sequence: CASSQDLGGAFATDEQFF. Written as DNA, the CDR3 is TGTGCCAGCAGCCAAGATTTGGGGGGAGCATTCGCTACGGATGAGCAGTTCTTC.

V is TRBV4-3 and J is TRBJ2-7; the D call may be TRBD1 or TRBD2 (5 bases each). The CDR3 is made up of 14 amino acids. The V end lost 3 bases, the J end lost 3 bases, and 12 bases lay between the germline ends. CDR1 and CDR2 (germline): LGHNA, YSLEER. The CDR3 spells CASSQTTDSYEQYF. The CDR3 DNA sequence: TGCGCCAGCAGCCAGACTACAGACAGCTACGAGCAGTACTTC.

The CDR3 nucleotides read TGTGCCAGCAGTACGTCTACCGGGGAGCTGTTTTTT. Translation gives CASSTSTGELFF. J is TRBJ2-2 and V is TRBV7-3; the D is unclear. V was trimmed by 6 bases and J by 5 bases, leaving 7 bases between them. The CDR3 extends over 12 amino acids. From germline, CDR1 is SGHTA and CDR2 FQGTGA.

This clonotype was observed a few times. This chain connects TRBV7-2 to TRBJ2-7; a possible D gene is TRBD2 (5 bases). The V gene's germline CDR1 is SGHTA and CDR2 FQGNSA. The V end was cut by 4 bases, the J end by 9 bases, with 16 bases between. The CDR3 is 13 residues long. The CDR3 reads CASSSLAKAAQYF. In DNA form, the CDR3 reads TGTGCCAGCAGCTCATTAGCGAAAGCTGCGCAGTACTTC.

V is TRBV12-3 or TRBV12-4 and J is TRBJ1-1; D is uncertain. Trimming cost V 4 bases and J 0 bases, with 12 bases left between them. The CDR3 runs 15 residues. The CDR3 is CASSWQARVNTEAFF. The CDR3 DNA reads TGTGCCAGCAGTTGGCAGGCGAGGGTGAACACTGAAGCTTTCTTT.

The sample holds many counts of this clonotype. The CDR3 nucleotides are TGTGCCAGCAGTCACAGAGACAATCAGCCCCAGCATTTT. Encoded protein: CASSHRDNQPQHF. This chain uses TRBV12-3 or TRBV12-4 with TRBJ1-5; D is undetermined. The CDR3 length is 13 residues. V lost 5 bases, J lost 3 bases, and 8 bases lay in between.

This clonotype has a handful of counts. The V gene is TRBV6-5, the J gene TRBJ1-4; no firm D call. Germline assignment: CDR1 MNHEY and CDR2 SVGAGI. Trimming left V 0 bases short and J 0 bases short, with 11 bases between. The CDR3 has 17 amino acids. CDR3 sequence reads: CASSYSYRVATNEKLFF. CDR3 bases: TGTGCCAGCAGTTACTCTTACAGAGTCGCAACTAATGAAAAACTGTTTTTT.

This clonotype has only a few counts. CDR3 bases: TGCAGTGCTAGAGTCGGGACAGGGTGGGAGGCAAGCACAGATACGCAGTATTTT. It yields the protein CSARVGTGWEASTDTQYF. The chain combines TRBV20-1 with TRBJ2-3, with TRBD1 matching over 9 bases. The trim removed 1 base at V and 0 bases at J, leaving 11 bases unmatched. CDR1 is DFQATT and CDR2 is SNEGSKA in the germline V gene (reference sequence). This CDR3 spans 18 amino acids.

The chain employs TRBV29-1 and TRBJ2-5, with D perhaps assigned TRBD1 or TRBD2 (5 bases each). Trimming shortened V by 4 bases and J by 5 bases, and 14 bases separated the two germline ends. Germline V gene lookup returns CDR1 SQVTM and CDR2 ANQGSEA. The CDR3 sequence is 13 residues long. CDR3 nucleotide sequence: TGCAGCGTTGGCGACGGGGCTTGGGAGACCCAGTACTTC. Its translation is CSVGDGAWETQYF.

This rearrangement joins TRBV6-1 to TRBJ1-5; 9 bases fit TRBD1. Losses at the gene ends were 0 bases for V and 6 bases for J; bases not matched to a gene: 3. CDR1 is MNHNS and CDR2 is SASEGT in the germline V gene. The CDR3 has 15 residues. The CDR3 sequence is CASSEADRGPQPQHF. In DNA, the CDR3 is TGTGCCAGCAGTGAAGCGGACAGGGGTCCTCAGCCCCAGCATTTT.

The rearrangement joins TRBV20-1 to TRBJ1-5; D is unclear. V was clipped by 5 bases and J by 9 bases, with 14 bases between them. Germline V CDR1 and CDR2: DFQATT, SNEGSKA (reference sequence). The CDR3 is 12 amino acids. CDR3 nucleotide sequence: TGCAGTGCTCCCATCGGTGGCGGGCCCCAGCATTTT. Amino acids: CSAPIGGGPQHF.

A few counts support this clonotype. This chain connects TRBV5-5 to TRBJ2-2; no reliable D call. This CDR3 contains 17 residues. Trimming left V 2 bases short and J 5 bases short, with 19 bases between. Germline loops: CDR1 SGHKS, CDR2 YYEKEE (reference sequence). This CDR3 reads CASSFNPRTFKTGELFF. CDR3 DNA: TGTGCCAGCAGCTTTAATCCAAGGACCTTTAAAACCGGGGAGCTGTTTTTT.

The table lists this clonotype with a few counts. The chain uses TRBV7-6 and TRBJ2-3; D call uncertain. Trimming shortened V by 5 bases and J by 5 bases, and 8 bases separated the two germline ends. This CDR3 is built from 12 residues. The germline CDR1 and CDR2 sequences are SGHVS and FNYEAQ. CDR3 region: CASSPHLDTQYF. The CDR3 DNA reads TGTGCCAGCAGCCCACATTTAGATACGCAGTATTTT.

This clonotype was counted between two and nine times. The chain has TRBV29-1 and TRBJ2-1, with D tentatively TRBD1 or TRBD2 (6 bases each). Germline V gene sequence: CDR1 SQVTM, CDR2 ANQGSEA. This CDR3 is built from 16 residues. Trimming left V 3 bases short and J 0 bases short, with 15 bases between. CDR3 sequence: CSVDGGGHPSYNEQFF. The CDR3 nucleotides are TGCAGCGTTGACGGGGGCGGCCATCCCTCCTACAATGAGCAGTTCTTC.